This TCR beta chain comes out of a study of Tregs in tolerant kidney transplant recipients. General study results and limits: The small number of patients limits these findings pending further validation.

The count of this clone is one. Antigen: not known. The assay was immunoSEQ multiplex PCR, and TCRdb's table has in-frame clones only and misses some. The sample gives around 230,000 clones, around 81% of which show up once; 0.55% to 0.65% is in the top ten. This CDR3 has 11 residues. CDR1 and CDR2 (germline): MNHEY, SVGAGI. V gave up 6 bases and J gave up 6 bases, with 8 bases separating them. This TCR came from a human donor in good health. The material sequenced was CD4+ T cells from blood. The J gene is TRBJ1-2, the V gene TRBV6-5; D possibly corresponds to TRBD1 (5 bases). The CDR3 region has the DNA TGTGCCAGCAGAAGGGGTGATGGCTACACCTTC. Translation gives CASRRGDGYTF.